A selection of T cell receptor beta chains follows, all from one sample in a study of cytomegalovirus exposure and HLA in healthy donors. TCRdb's copy holds only in-frame clones and misses some; the assay was immunoSEQ multiplex PCR. The sample yields approximately 200,000 clones, 84% seen once. The sample comprised PBMCs. These receptor sequences come from a boy under 18 in good health and CMV-seronegative. CDR3s include the opening cysteine and the closing phenylalanine or tryptophan. The order of the fields is clone size, V gene, J gene, D gene, CDR3 protein, CDR3 DNA. The D gene is left open where the match is weak. The size of a clone is reported for some rows only, either as once, few or many, or as a class for expanded clones.

size: .; V: TRBV14; J: TRBJ1-3; D: .; CDR3: CASSQGPGRGNTIYF; DNA: TGTGCCAGCAGCCAGGGTCCAGGGCGCGGAAACACCATATATTTT
size: .; V: TRBV5-1; J: TRBJ1-2; D: .; CDR3: CASRPTFEGLHGYTF; DNA: TGCGCCAGCAGGCCTACTTTCGAGGGACTCCATGGCTACACCTTC
size: once; V: TRBV7-8; J: TRBJ1-2; D: TRBD1; CDR3: CASSLPGTGRYGYTF; DNA: TGTGCCAGCAGCCTTCCCGGGACAGGGCGCTATGGCTACACCTTC
size: .; V: TRBV19; J: TRBJ1-5; D: .; CDR3: CASSIEGWTLRNQPQHF; DNA: TGTGCCAGTAGTATAGAGGGTTGGACTCTTCGCAATCAGCCCCAGCATTTT
size: .; V: TRBV9; J: TRBJ2-1; D: TRBD1; CDR3: CASSVGTGEYEQFF; DNA: TGTGCCAGCAGCGTAGGAACAGGGGAGTATGAGCAGTTCTTC
size: .; V: TRBV30; J: TRBJ1-6; D: TRBD1; CDR3: CAWSQGQGNSPLHF; DNA: TGTGCCTGGAGTCAGGGACAGGGTAATTCACCCCTCCACTTT
size: .; V: TRBV5-3; J: TRBJ2-3; D: .; CDR3: CARSTPGGSGPADTQYF; DNA: TGTGCCAGAAGTACCCCTGGGGGCTCGGGACCGGCAGATACGCAGTATTTT
size: .; V: TRBV5-6; J: TRBJ2-5; D: .; CDR3: CASSYDRPRIETQYF; DNA: TGTGCCAGCAGCTATGACAGGCCTAGGATCGAGACCCAGTACTTC
size: .; V: TRBV6-5; J: TRBJ1-3; D: TRBD1; CDR3: CASSRQGNSGNTIYF; DNA: TGTGCCAGCAGTCGACAGGGAAACTCTGGAAACACCATATATTTT
size: .; V: TRBV11-2; J: TRBJ2-7; D: .; CDR3: CASSSYEQYF; DNA: TGTGCCAGCAGTTCTTACGAGCAGTACTTC
size: .; V: TRBV19; J: TRBJ2-3; D: TRBD1; CDR3: CASSITGGGTDTQYF; DNA: TGTGCCAGTAGTATAACAGGGGGAGGCACAGATACGCAGTATTTT
size: .; V: TRBV6-5; J: TRBJ2-3; D: TRBD1; CDR3: CASSPDRGHGDTQYF; DNA: TGTGCCAGCAGCCCCGACAGGGGGCACGGGGATACGCAGTATTTT
size: .; V: TRBV15; J: TRBJ2-5; D: .; CDR3: CATSRDIAVQETQYF; DNA: TGTGCCACCAGCAGAGATATAGCGGTCCAAGAGACCCAGTACTTC
size: .; V: TRBV30; J: TRBJ2-7; D: TRBD1; CDR3: CAWSSGQGRYEQYF; DNA: TGTGCCTGGTCATCGGGACAGGGGCGCTACGAGCAGTACTTC
size: once; V: TRBV7-3; J: TRBJ1-6; D: TRBD1; CDR3: CASSLNPRQGANSPLHF; DNA: TGTGCCAGCAGCCTAAACCCGCGACAGGGCGCTAATTCACCCCTCCACTTT
size: once; V: TRBV19; J: TRBJ2-7; D: TRBD2; CDR3: CASSIDQAGEGYEQYF; DNA: TGTGCCAGTAGTATAGATCAGGCGGGAGAAGGATACGAGCAGTACTTC
size: .; V: TRBV28; J: TRBJ2-7; D: TRBD2; CDR3: CASSQGLAGGYEQYF; DNA: TGTGCCAGCAGCCAGGGACTAGCGGGAGGCTACGAGCAGTACTTC
size: .; V: TRBV2; J: TRBJ2-5; D: .; CDR3: CASSAVQETQYF; DNA: TGTGCCAGCAGTGCGGTCCAAGAGACCCAGTACTTC
size: .; V: TRBV6-5; J: TRBJ2-1; D: TRBD2; CDR3: CASSYSLAGGFNEQFF; DNA: TGTGCCAGCAGTTACTCCTTAGCGGGGGGCTTCAATGAGCAGTTCTTC
size: .; V: TRBV12-2; J: TRBJ2-2; D: .; CDR3: CASRLVPPGQYSTGELFF; DNA: TGTGCAAGTCGCTTAGTACCGCCGGGACAATATTCCACCGGGGAGCTGTTTTTT
size: .; V: TRBV19; J: TRBJ2-1; D: TRBD2; CDR3: CASSFTSAGEQFF; DNA: TGTGCCAGTAGTTTCACTAGCGCGGGAGAGCAGTTCTTC
size: .; V: TRBV6-1; J: TRBJ1-5; D: TRBD1; CDR3: CASSSQGYDQPQHF; DNA: TGTGCCAGCAGCTCACAGGGGTACGATCAGCCCCAGCATTTT
size: .; V: TRBV2; J: TRBJ2-3; D: .; CDR3: CASTPTHVGAGLTDTQYF; DNA: TGTGCCAGCACCCCGACCCACGTGGGGGCCGGCCTCACAGATACGCAGTATTTT
size: .; V: TRBV28; J: TRBJ1-2; D: .; CDR3: CASSFRGGGYTF; DNA: TGTGCCAGCAGTTTTCGCGGGGGAGGCTACACCTTC
size: .; V: TRBV27; J: TRBJ1-5; D: .; CDR3: CASSLPGQPQHF; DNA: TGTGCCAGCAGTTTACCGGGTCAGCCCCAGCATTTT
size: .; V: TRBV6-5; J: TRBJ1-3; D: TRBD1; CDR3: CASSYSDRVGGNTIYF; DNA: TGTGCCAGCAGTTACTCAGACAGGGTCGGTGGAAACACCATATATTTT
size: .; V: TRBV15; J: TRBJ2-1; D: TRBD1; CDR3: CATSVDREGYNEQFF; DNA: TGTGCCACCAGCGTAGACAGGGAAGGCTACAATGAGCAGTTCTTC
size: .; V: TRBV4-1; J: TRBJ2-3; D: TRBD2; CDR3: CASSPLEGTRSADTQYF; DNA: TGCGCCAGCAGCCCTCTGGAGGGGACTAGAAGTGCTGATACGCAGTATTTT
size: .; V: TRBV27; J: TRBJ2-1; D: .; CDR3: CASSLGDRYNEQFF; DNA: TGTGCCAGCAGTTTAGGAGACAGGTACAATGAGCAGTTCTTC
size: .; V: TRBV10-3; J: TRBJ1-1; D: .; CDR3: CAISFRPGQNTEAFF; DNA: TGTGCCATCAGTTTTCGTCCGGGACAGAACACTGAAGCTTTCTTT
size: .; V: TRBV4-1; J: TRBJ2-1; D: TRBD1; CDR3: CASSHDPGQATEQFF; DNA: TGCGCCAGCAGCCACGATCCGGGACAGGCGACAGAGCAGTTCTTC
size: .; V: TRBV5-8; J: TRBJ1-1; D: .; CDR3: CASSGTRRSMNTEAFF; DNA: TGTGCCAGCAGCGGGACACGACGGAGCATGAACACTGAAGCTTTCTTT
size: .; V: TRBV9; J: TRBJ2-5; D: .; CDR3: CASSVEILPGETQYF; DNA: TGTGCCAGCAGCGTAGAGATCCTCCCAGGGGAGACCCAGTACTTC
size: .; V: TRBV29-1; J: TRBJ2-7; D: .; CDR3: CSVEDPSYEQYF; DNA: TGCAGCGTTGAAGATCCGAGTTACGAGCAGTACTTC
size: .; V: TRBV6-1; J: TRBJ2-3; D: .; CDR3: CASSHTSTDTQYF; DNA: TGTGCCAGCAGCCATACTAGCACAGATACGCAGTATTTT
size: .; V: TRBV27; J: TRBJ2-3; D: .; CDR3: CASSSGVVDTQYF; DNA: TGTGCCAGCAGTTCAGGGGTGGTAGATACGCAGTATTTT
size: .; V: TRBV5-1; J: TRBJ2-7; D: .; CDR3: CASNLGGQGGSYEQYF; DNA: TGCGCCAGCAACCTTGGAGGTCAGGGAGGATCCTACGAGCAGTACTTC
size: .; V: TRBV10-3; J: TRBJ2-3; D: TRBD2; CDR3: CAPRGGTSGGSRMDTQYF; DNA: TGTGCCCCAAGGGGGGGGACTAGCGGGGGGTCAAGGATGGATACGCAGTATTTT
size: .; V: TRBV5-1; J: TRBJ2-7; D: .; CDR3: CASSKQSRVAAYEQYF; DNA: TGCGCCAGCAGCAAGCAAAGCAGGGTTGCGGCCTACGAGCAGTACTTC
size: .; V: TRBV29-1; J: TRBJ2-1; D: .; CDR3: CSVEPRLRNEQFF; DNA: TGCAGCGTCGAACCCCGACTAAGGAATGAGCAGTTCTTC
size: .; V: TRBV19; J: TRBJ2-2; D: TRBD1; CDR3: CASRGQDRGIGELFF; DNA: TGTGCCAGTAGGGGGCAAGACAGGGGGATCGGGGAGCTGTTTTTT
size: .; V: TRBV2; J: TRBJ1-1; D: .; CDR3: CAIDPQGLNTEAFF; DNA: TGTGCCATAGACCCACAGGGCCTGAACACTGAAGCTTTCTTT
size: .; V: TRBV5-8; J: TRBJ1-4; D: .; CDR3: CASSLAGYLGEKLFF; DNA: TGTGCCAGCAGCTTGGCAGGGTATCTCGGCGAAAAACTGTTTTTT
size: .; V: TRBV11-2; J: TRBJ2-7; D: .; CDR3: CASSLGLTYEQYF; DNA: TGTGCCAGCAGCTTGGGCCTTACCTACGAGCAGTACTTC
size: few; V: TRBV5-1; J: TRBJ1-3; D: TRBD1; CDR3: CASGSGTDTIYF; DNA: TGCGCCAGCGGATCAGGGACAGACACCATATATTTT
size: few; V: TRBV7-6; J: TRBJ1-1; D: .; CDR3: CASSRQVGTEAFF; DNA: TGTGCCAGCAGCCGACAGGTAGGCACTGAAGCTTTCTTT
size: .; V: TRBV4-3; J: TRBJ1-4; D: .; CDR3: CASSQQGGIGEKLFF; DNA: TGCGCCAGCAGCCAACAGGGCGGGATTGGGGAAAAACTGTTTTTT
size: .; V: TRBV19; J: TRBJ1-2; D: .; CDR3: CASSIDGVYGYTF; DNA: TGTGCCAGTAGTATAGACGGGGTTTATGGCTACACCTTC